The rows below give T cell receptor beta chains drawn from one sample of a study of T cell responses to AZD1222 COVID-19 vaccine. Sequenced by immunoSEQ multiplex PCR; TCRdb stores in-frame clones only, minus some. The sample includes roughly 120,000 clones, about 85% of them seen just once. This sample comprised peripheral blood, obtained on day 0 of AZD1222 vaccination. The origin of the receptors is an adult in good health. CDR3s include the opening cysteine and the closing phenylalanine or tryptophan.

v_call,cdr3_aa
TRBV3-1/TRBV3-2,CASSGGLAYEQYF
TRBV7-3,CASSVTSGGPAEQFF
TRBV21-1,CASSMGTASYEQYF
TRBV19,CASKRAGTNEKLFF
TRBV11-2,CASSPAQGNAGELFF
TRBV7-2,CASSWNSGINQPQHF
TRBV27,CASSLHTGGYEQYF
TRBV30,CAWSPNTFNQPQHF
TRBV12-3/TRBV12-4,CASSFRTHTEAFF
TRBV4-2,CASSQDRASGSTEQFF
TRBV11-2,CASSFSQRGNTIYF
TRBV11-1,CASSLVQVGAGTEAFF
TRBV5-4,CASSLDQNQPQHF
TRBV7-2,CASSYGLAGGREQYF
TRBV18,CASSPGELQGKLFF
TRBV11-1,CASSSTYSRDEQFF
TRBV7-7,CASSLGGTDTQYF
TRBV30,CAGGARGMSGNTIYF
TRBV5-5,CASSFVSFGANVLTF
TRBV30,CAWSVAFPGIQYF
TRBV6-2/TRBV6-3,CASSHDYGYTF
TRBV19,CASSTYNVGNEQFF
TRBV19,CASSIFRQSNQPQHF
TRBV6-1,CASSDGQGRGEQYF
TRBV4-2,CASSQSRESYEQYF
TRBV15,CATSGIGRSSYNSPLHF
TRBV24-1,CATSDLRGAGTGELFF
TRBV5-1,CASRPTGTNNSPLHF
TRBV18,CASSPSGGEQFF
TRBV28,CASSSTGVHGPQHF
TRBV12-3/TRBV12-4,CASSPVVATEAFF
TRBV5-1,CASRGDRSISGNTIYF
TRBV12-3/TRBV12-4,CASSLTENYGYTF
TRBV4-3,CASSHQRDRGTNGYTF
TRBV12-3/TRBV12-4,CASIPQTGELFF
TRBV2,CASRAKFGVGYTF
TRBV19,CASSPGQGSTEAFF
TRBV5-1,CASSAGLAVSYEQYF
TRBV19,CASSIAGVAGLITQYF
TRBV12-3/TRBV12-4,CASSLAGLYGYTF
TRBV15,CATSVAPGGADIQYF
TRBV30,CAWSYTSGRFNEQFF
TRBV7-9,CASSSTGKDGYTF
TRBV3-1/TRBV3-2,CASSQGTPGIYEQYF
TRBV28,CASSQGYYEQYF
TRBV1,CTSSQTPEGDTINRQPQHF
TRBV21-1,CASSKIRQGNPYEQYF
TRBV7-2,CASSLAFGGGNEKLFF
TRBV7-3,CASSSRPTDTQYF
TRBV11-2,CASSPSGYEQYF
TRBV30,CAWSGGVGQPQHF
TRBV11-2,CASSLVAGTAFYEQYF
TRBV2,CASSEGGFGNTIYF
TRBV5-6,CASSFLAVLGNNEQFF
TRBV14,CASSRRGHSNQPQHF
TRBV29-1,CSVESPISYYGYTF
TRBV6-5,CASSYSVATNTEAFF
TRBV13,CASSLGRPEAFF
TRBV19,CASSDRGGNQPQHF
TRBV10-1,CASSERGDRIHEQYF